The 14 T cell receptor beta chains listed next were all sequenced from one sample in a study of CD8+CD57+ T cells in acquired aplastic anemia listed by TCRdb under 2018. Sequencer: Illumina HiSeq 2000. Profiling of TCR beta VDJ combinations and CDR3 sequences used genomic DNA as the template. The public reads were run again by TCRdb, first through fastp at Q25 and then through MiXCR, and only productive beta chains were kept. Here each entry gathers all rows of one CDR3 protein and keeps the most common genes and DNA. Counted in this sample were around 250,000 distinct CDR3 sequences; around three fifths of them appeared once. 8% of the sample belongs to the ten largest clones. Input material: sorted CD4+, CD8+, or CD8+CD57+ T cells (not recorded which) from PBMCs. Source of these receptors: a human donor with severe aplastic anemia or a healthy control (not recorded which).

V gene TRBV24-1 combines with J gene TRBJ2-1, with 13 bases that match TRBD2. The V gene end was trimmed by 2 bases and the J gene end by 7 bases; junction bases not matched to a gene: 4. There are 16 residues in the CDR3. The germline gives CDR1 KGHDR, CDR2 SFDVKD. CDR3 amino acids: CATSDSTSGRGNEQFF. The CDR3 DNA is TGTGCCACCAGTGATTCAACTAGCGGGAGGGGGAATGAGCAGTTCTTC.

The chain recombines TRBV20-1 with TRBJ1-1; D is undetermined. Germline assignment: CDR1 DFQATT and CDR2 SNEGSKA (reference sequence). The CDR3 length is 15 residues. V was shortened by 0 bases and J by 3 bases, with 14 bases between the two germline ends. CDR3 in amino acids: CSARDSKGFDTEAFF. The CDR3 DNA reads TGCAGTGCTAGAGATTCTAAGGGTTTCGACACTGAAGCTTTCTTT.

This clonotype was counted ten times or more. This sequence joins TRBV2 and TRBJ1-6, with TRBD1 matching 9 bases. Trimming at V came to 7 bases and at J to 3 bases, leaving 1 base not matched to a gene. The CDR3 spans 14 residues. In germline, CDR1 is SNHLY, CDR2 FYNNEI. The chain's CDR3 is CASKTGGYNSPLHF. DNA for the CDR3: TGTGCCAGCAAGACAGGGGGCTATAATTCACCCCTCCACTTT.

This chain connects TRBV13 to TRBJ2-6, with D unresolved. Trimming stripped 8 bases from V and 4 bases from J, with 21 bases between. The CDR3 contains 17 residues. CDR1 PRHDT and CDR2 FYEKMQ come from the germline V gene (reference sequence). Here the CDR3 DNA reads TGTGCCAGCTCCTGGGGAAAGGGCTTGGAAGGGGCCAACGTCCTGACTTTC. It encodes CASSWGKGLEGANVLTF. The full variable domain, with the rest looked up from reference TRBV13 and TRBJ2-6, is AAGVIQSPRHLIKEKRETATLKCYPIPRHDTVYWYQQGPGQDPQFLISFYEKMQSDKGSIPDRFSAQQFSDYHSELNMSSLELGDSALYFCASSWGKGLEGANVLTFGAGSRLTVL.

This clonotype was seen only once. CDR3 residues: CASSFQAGTDTQYF. In DNA, the CDR3 is TGTGCCAGCAGCTTCCAGGCGGGCACAGATACGCAGTATTTT. The chain employs TRBV7-3 and TRBJ2-3; D is unclear. The germline V and J ends were trimmed by 3 bases and 1 base, with 8 bases remaining between them. This CDR3 has 14 amino acids. Germline-derived CDR1 and CDR2 are SGHTA and FQGTGA.

The table lists this clonotype with a few counts. Here the CDR3 reads CSVIEGTGLYEQYF. The CDR3 nucleotides are TGCAGTGTCATAGAAGGGACAGGGTTGTACGAGCAGTACTTC. The chain employs TRBV20-1 and TRBJ2-7; 9 bases are shared with TRBD1. The CDR3 runs to 14 residues. Trimming removed 7 bases from V and 4 bases from J; junction bases left unmatched: 11. Germline lookup yields CDR1 DFQATT and CDR2 SNEGSKA (reference sequence).

V and J are TRBV10-3 and TRBJ1-4; tentative D call: TRBD1 (5 bases). The germline V and J ends were trimmed by 2 bases and 1 base, with 5 bases remaining between them. The CDR3 is made up of 14 amino acids. In germline, CDR1 is ENHRY, CDR2 SYGVKD. As DNA, the CDR3 is TGTGCCATCAGTGAGAGGGGAACTAATGAAAAACTGTTTTTT. Its protein product is CAISERGTNEKLFF.

The chain recombines TRBV6-5 with TRBJ1-6; 7 bases map to TRBD1. The CDR3 is made up of 14 amino acids. Trimming took 6 bases from V and 7 from J; bases not matched to a gene: 6. Germline V CDR1 and CDR2: MNHEY, SVGAGI. The CDR3 nucleotides read TGTGCCAGCAGCCAACAGGGGAACAATTCACCCCTCCACTTT. This sequence encodes CASSQQGNNSPLHF.

The chain carries TRBV19 and TRBJ1-1, with D uncertain. The CDR3 consists of 13 residues. The germline V gene encodes CDR1 LNHDA and CDR2 SQIVND (reference sequence). The V gene lost 6 bases and the J gene lost 2 bases, with 10 bases spanning the gap. The CDR3 loop reads CASRPWGNTEAFF. CDR3 bases: TGTGCCAGTAGGCCCTGGGGAAACACTGAAGCTTTCTTT.

This clonotype was detected only a few times. The chain links TRBV9 to TRBJ1-6, with D unclear. Germline V CDR1 and CDR2: SGDLS, YYNGEE. This CDR3 spans 12 amino acids. V gave up 3 bases and J gave up 9 bases, with 7 bases separating them. In nucleotides, the CDR3 is TGTGCCAGCAGCGGCGCATTTTCACCCCTCCACTTT. Its protein is CASSGAFSPLHF.

This clonotype appeared a single time. The CDR3, as DNA: TGCAGTGCTAGTGTAACAGGGGAAGCTAATTACGAGCAGTACTTC. Its protein product is CSASVTGEANYEQYF. The chain recombines TRBV20-1 with TRBJ2-7; TRBD1 matches 7 bases. V dropped 3 bases and J dropped 4; count of bases not matched to a gene: 12. The CDR3 spans 15 residues. CDR1 and CDR2 from the germline V gene are DFQATT and SNEGSKA (reference sequence).

The chain links TRBV9 to TRBJ1-1; 11 bases fit TRBD1. The V gene end was trimmed by 3 bases and the J gene end by 4 bases; junction bases not matched to a gene: 8. The CDR3 consists of 16 residues. CDR1 is SGDLS and CDR2 is YYNGEE in the germline V gene. The CDR3 DNA follows: TGTGCCAGCAGCGAGGGACAGGGGGAAACGGGCACTGAAGCTTTCTTT. Its protein is CASSEGQGETGTEAFF.

This clonotype was found many times. The chain employs TRBV5-1 and TRBJ1-1; D remains ambiguous. The ends were cut back, 5 bases at V and 3 bases at J, with 17 bases in the middle. This CDR3 has 15 residues. Germline loops: CDR1 SGHRS, CDR2 YFSETQ. The CDR3 region is CASSREDYTDTEAFF. CDR3 sequence (DNA): TGCGCCAGCAGTAGAGAAGACTATACGGACACTGAAGCTTTCTTT.

The chain is built from TRBV2 and TRBJ2-5; 9 bases line up with TRBD1. This CDR3 contains 15 residues. Germline-derived CDR1 and CDR2 are SNHLY and FYNNEI. The J segment lost 4 bases and the V segment lost 3 bases, leaving 6 bases of the junction unmatched. CDR3 residues: CASSDGQGTPETQYF. CDR3 bases: TGTGCCAGCAGTGATGGACAGGGGACTCCAGAGACCCAGTACTTC.